The 22 T cell receptor beta chains below all came from one sample that was sequenced in a study of T-cell reconstitution after alpha-beta-depleted transplantation in children. Unique molecular identifiers were incorporated when the TCRbeta library was constructed. A single record per CDR3 protein comes from TCRdb applying MiXCR to the PCR reads. The sample records under 300,000 distinct CDR3 sequences, 11% being singletons. The source was peripheral blood, collected 180 days after TCRalphabeta/CD19-depleted stem cell transplant. These receptors originate from a male patient between 2 and 10 years old who had a stem cell transplant for chronic granulomatous disease, so the T cells may come from the graft donor.

The table lists this clonotype with a count of one. This may arise from a read error, as a much more abundant clone is one base away. The V gene is TRBV12-3 or TRBV12-4, the J gene TRBJ1-6; D is undetermined. The CDR3 extends over 13 amino acids. Trimming took 5 bases from V and 7 from J, leaving 9 bases between them. The CDR3 region has the DNA TGTGCCAGCAGTACGAGGCCCAATTCACCCCTCCACTTT. It is translated as CASSTRPNSPLHF.

This clonotype has a count of ten or more. The chain is built from TRBV12-3 or TRBV12-4 and TRBJ1-5, with D tentatively TRBD1 (6 bases). The CDR3 extends over 14 amino acids. Deletions cut 5 bases from V and 3 bases from J, with 11 bases between. The CDR3 sequence is CASSRTGNNQPQHF. The DNA of the CDR3 is TGTGCCAGCAGTCGAACAGGGAACAATCAGCCCCAGCATTTT.

At least ten counts were recorded for this clonotype. The chain joins TRBV20-1 to TRBJ1-5; TRBD1 might be the D (6 bases). V was pared by 0 bases and J by 3 bases, with 12 bases between. The length of the CDR3 is 15 residues. Germline V gene data show CDR1 as DFQATT and CDR2 as SNEGSKA (reference sequence). CDR3 coding DNA: TGCAGTGCTAGAGATCCCGGACAGCCCAATCAGCCCCAGCATTTT. This gives the protein CSARDPGQPNQPQHF.

The sample holds many counts of this clonotype. The chain combines TRBV12-3 or TRBV12-4 with TRBJ2-5; possible D gene TRBD1, 6 bases. The CDR3 is 16 amino acids. V shed 3 bases and J shed 5 bases, with 19 bases lying between them. The CDR3 DNA follows: TGTGCCAGCAGTTTTCTGGCAGGGGTACTTGCGGAGACCCAGTACTTC. Its protein product is CASSFLAGVLAETQYF.

This clonotype has a count of ten or more. The chain employs TRBV4-2 and TRBJ2-1, with 12 bases lining up with TRBD2. With 1 base clipped from V and 7 bases from J, the junction kept 8 bases outside the gene matches. The CDR3 spans 17 residues. Germline-derived CDR1 and CDR2 are LGHNA and YNFKEQ. CDR3 DNA: TGTGCCAGCAGCCAAGGGGCTAGCGGGAGGGCTGTAAATGAGCAGTTCTTC. It codes for CASSQGASGRAVNEQFF.

This clonotype was recorded many times. V is TRBV7-6 and J is TRBJ2-5, with D uncertain. Looked up from germline, CDR1 is SGHVS and CDR2 is FNYEAQ. This CDR3 region has 13 residues. V was pared by 1 base and J by 6 bases, with 9 bases between. The CDR3 here is CASSLGLEKTQYF. CDR3 in DNA: TGTGCCAGCAGCTTAGGTCTAGAAAAGACCCAGTACTTC. The variable domain in full, with the rest retrieved from reference TRBV7-6 and TRBJ2-5, is GAGVSQSPRYKVTKRGQDVALRCDPISGHVSLYWYRQALGQGPEFLTYFNYEAQQDKSGLPNDRFSAERPEGSISTLTIQRTEQRDSAMYRCASSLGLEKTQYFGPGTRLLVL.

This clonotype was detected many times. The chain recombines TRBV15 with TRBJ2-6, with no clear D. V was pared by 2 bases and J by 0 bases, with 5 bases between. This CDR3 comprises 15 residues. In germline, CDR1 is LNHNV, CDR2 YYDKDF (reference sequence). The CDR3 reads CATSRLLSGANVLTF. The CDR3 DNA is TGTGCCACCAGCAGACTCCTCTCTGGGGCCAACGTCCTGACTTTC.

This clonotype was recorded many times. CDR3 region: CASSYSIGGNEQFF. For the CDR3, the DNA is TGTGCCAGCAGTTACTCGATAGGGGGCAATGAGCAGTTCTTC. The gene calls are TRBV6-2 or TRBV6-3 and TRBJ2-1; a weak D match, TRBD1 (6 bases). The CDR3 contains 14 residues. The germline CDR1 and CDR2 sequences are MNHEY and SVGEGT. The V gene lost 0 bases and the J gene lost 6 bases, with 9 bases spanning the gap.

This clonotype was observed at least ten times. The V and J genes are TRBV15 and TRBJ2-5, with D perhaps TRBD1 (6 bases). Germline V lookup: CDR1 LNHNV, CDR2 YYDKDF (reference sequence). Deletions cut 0 bases from V and 5 bases from J, with 7 bases between. This CDR3 has 13 residues. The CDR3 DNA reads TGTGCCACCAGCAGAGAAAGGGGGGAGACCCAGTACTTC. It translates to CATSRERGETQYF. The whole variable domain, remainder taken from reference TRBV15 and TRBJ2-5, is DAMVIQNPRYQVTQFGKPVTLSCSQTLNHNVMYWYQQKSSQAPKLLFHYYDKDFNNEADTPDNFQSRRPNTSFCFLDIRSPGLGDTAMYLCATSRERGETQYFGPGTRLLVL.

This clonotype was seen many times. The chain combines TRBV3-1 with TRBJ2-1; tentative D call: TRBD1 (6 bases). Germline assignment: CDR1 LGHDT and CDR2 YNNKEL (reference sequence). This CDR3 contains 16 residues. Trimming left V 0 bases short and J 4 bases short, with 13 bases between. CDR3 coding DNA: TGTGCCAGCAGCCAAGATCGGTGGACAGTTTACAATGAGCAGTTCTTC. Translating it yields CASSQDRWTVYNEQFF.

This clonotype was detected many times. DNA of the CDR3: TGCGCCAGCAGCTTCCGGGACAGGGACCCAGATACGCAGTATTTT. Its translation: CASSFRDRDPDTQYF. The J gene is TRBJ2-3, the V gene TRBV5-1, with 9 nucleotides matching TRBD1. CDR1 and CDR2 from the germline V gene are SGHRS and YFSETQ. V dropped 2 bases and J dropped 4; count of bases not matched to a gene: 5. This CDR3 has 15 residues.

The sample holds many counts of this clonotype. The chain is built from TRBV20-1 and TRBJ2-7, with 10 bases that match TRBD2. V gave up 2 bases and J gave up 4 bases; unmatched junction bases: 8. Germline V gene lookup returns CDR1 DFQATT and CDR2 SNEGSKA (reference sequence). The length of the CDR3 is 15 residues. CDR3 amino acids: CSARHGLAASYEQYF. CDR3 bases: TGCAGTGCTAGACACGGACTAGCGGCCTCTTACGAGCAGTACTTC.

This clonotype was counted many times. The chain combines TRBV28 with TRBJ2-5, with D perhaps matching TRBD1 (6 bases). The germline gives CDR1 MDHEN, CDR2 SYDVKM. The CDR3 extends over 17 amino acids. V lost 5 bases and J 2 bases, leaving 21 bases between the germline ends. The CDR3 reads CASSIYRVPLRQETQYF. CDR3 DNA: TGTGCCAGCAGTATTTACAGGGTACCCCTTCGTCAAGAGACCCAGTACTTC.

This clonotype has a count of ten or more. The chain is built from TRBV5-1 and TRBJ2-4; weak D call: TRBD2 (6 bases). Germline CDR1 reads SGHRS; CDR2 reads YFSETQ. Deletions cut 1 base from V and 3 bases from J, with 17 bases between. This CDR3 comprises 17 residues. CDR3 coding DNA: TGCGCCAGCAGCTTGTTGAATGGGAGGTCTGGCAAAAACATTCAGTACTTC. The encoded protein is CASSLLNGRSGKNIQYF. The entire variable domain, with the rest obtained from reference TRBV5-1 and TRBJ2-4, is as follows: KAGVTQTPRYLIKTRGQQVTLSCSPISGHRSVSWYQQTPGQGLQFLFEYFSETQRNKGNFPGRFSGRQFSNSRSEMNVSTLELGDSALYLCASSLLNGRSGKNIQYFGAGTRLSVL.

In this sample, this clonotype turned up many times. The chain combines TRBV29-1 with TRBJ1-2, with D possibly being TRBD1 (5 bases). CDR1 and CDR2 (germline): SQVTM, ANQGSEA. Trimming cost V 5 bases and J 8 bases, with 6 bases left between them. This CDR3 comprises 9 residues. The DNA of the CDR3 is TGCAGCGTTCAGGGCGGCTACACCTTC. This gives the protein CSVQGGYTF.

The chain joins TRBV6-4 to TRBJ1-5; the D gene is possibly TRBD1 (5 bases). The CDR3 has 22 residues. Trimming took off 5 bases at V and 0 bases at J, with 32 bases between the two ends. From germline, CDR1 is MRHNA and CDR2 SNTAGT. The CDR3 protein is CASSRMPKHPAGRVYSNQPQHF. CDR3 nucleotides: TGTGCCAGCAGTCGGATGCCCAAACATCCAGCGGGACGGGTGTATAGCAATCAGCCCCAGCATTTT.

A few counts support this clonotype. This chain's CDR3 is CACNQNTEAFF. CDR3 DNA: TGTGCCTGCAATCAGAACACTGAAGCTTTCTTT. The V gene is TRBV30, the J gene TRBJ1-1; D unresolved. Trimming pared 6 bases from V and 1 base from J, leaving 6 bases between. There are 11 residues in the CDR3. The germline V gene has CDR1 GTSNPN and CDR2 SVGIG (reference sequence).

This clonotype was counted at least ten times. V usage is TRBV15 and J usage is TRBJ2-3; no clear D. V dropped 0 bases and J dropped 6 bases, with 16 bases sitting between them. The CDR3 runs 16 residues. Germline V gene lookup returns CDR1 LNHNV and CDR2 YYDKDF (reference sequence). The CDR3 loop is CATSRDLLLTLDTQYF. The CDR3 DNA is TGTGCCACCAGCAGAGATCTCCTATTAACGCTGGATACGCAGTATTTT.

This clonotype was found many times. The chain combines TRBV20-1 with TRBJ1-2, with D tentatively TRBD1 (6 bases). This CDR3 is 15 amino acids long. CDR1 and CDR2 from the germline V gene are DFQATT and SNEGSKA (reference sequence). V was clipped by 2 bases and J by 0 bases, with 13 bases between them. This CDR3 is CSARRTAFSNYGYTF. The CDR3 region has the DNA TGCAGTGCTAGAAGGACAGCCTTTTCTAACTATGGCTACACCTTC.

This clonotype was picked up many times. The genes are TRBV20-1 and TRBJ1-4; a possible D gene is TRBD1 (6 bases). Germline V gene data show CDR1 as DFQATT and CDR2 as SNEGSKA (reference sequence). V gave up 5 bases and J gave up 5 bases, with 12 bases separating them. CDR3 length: 13 residues. CDR3 loop: CSAETGGNEKLFF. The DNA of the CDR3 is TGCAGTGCTGAGACAGGAGGAAATGAAAAACTGTTTTTT.

The sample holds many counts of this clonotype. The rearrangement uses TRBV3-1 and TRBJ2-1; no definite D call. Per the germline V gene, CDR1 is LGHDT and CDR2 is YNNKEL (reference sequence). The V end was cut by 4 bases, the J end by 5 bases, with 12 bases between. The CDR3 has 14 amino acids. CDR3 nucleotides: TGTGCCAGCAGCCCTCATCCGGTTAACAATGAGCAGTTCTTC. Amino acid sequence: CASSPHPVNNEQFF.

This clonotype occurred a few times. The V call is TRBV20-1, the J call TRBJ2-5, with D hard to call. Trimming cost V 2 bases and J 1 base, with 11 bases left between them. The length of the CDR3 is 14 residues. The germline V gene encodes CDR1 DFQATT and CDR2 SNEGSKA (reference sequence). CDR3 protein: CSARLTVSQETQYF. The DNA for the CDR3 is TGCAGTGCTAGATTAACGGTATCCCAAGAGACCCAGTACTTC.